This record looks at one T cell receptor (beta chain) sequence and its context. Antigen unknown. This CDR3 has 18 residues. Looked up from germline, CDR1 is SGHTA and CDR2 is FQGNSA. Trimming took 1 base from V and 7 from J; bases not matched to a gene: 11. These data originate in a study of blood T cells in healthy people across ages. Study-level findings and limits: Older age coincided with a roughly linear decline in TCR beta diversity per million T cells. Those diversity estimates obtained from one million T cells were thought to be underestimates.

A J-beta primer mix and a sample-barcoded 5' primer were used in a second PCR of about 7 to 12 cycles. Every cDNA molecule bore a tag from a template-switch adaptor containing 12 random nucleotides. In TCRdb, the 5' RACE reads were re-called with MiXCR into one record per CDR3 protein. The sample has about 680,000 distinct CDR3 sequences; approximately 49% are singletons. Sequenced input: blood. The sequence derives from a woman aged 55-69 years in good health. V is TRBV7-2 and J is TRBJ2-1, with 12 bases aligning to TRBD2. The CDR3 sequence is CASSLGGGLAGRRNEQFF. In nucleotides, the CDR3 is TGTGCCAGCAGCTTAGGGGGAGGACTAGCGGGAAGGAGGAATGAGCAGTTCTTC.